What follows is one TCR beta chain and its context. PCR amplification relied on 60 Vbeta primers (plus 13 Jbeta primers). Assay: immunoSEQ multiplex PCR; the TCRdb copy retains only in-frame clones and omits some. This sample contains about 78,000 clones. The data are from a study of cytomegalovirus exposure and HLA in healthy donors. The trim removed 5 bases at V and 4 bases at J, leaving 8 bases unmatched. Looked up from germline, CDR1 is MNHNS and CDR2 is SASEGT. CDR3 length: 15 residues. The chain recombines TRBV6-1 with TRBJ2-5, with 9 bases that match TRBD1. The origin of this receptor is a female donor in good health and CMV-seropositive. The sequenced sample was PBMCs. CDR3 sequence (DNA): TGTGCCAGCAGTCCGGGACAGGGCGAGGGAGAGACCCAGTACTTC. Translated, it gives CASSPGQGEGETQYF.